This paragraph covers one T cell receptor beta chain sequence. Germline lookup yields CDR1 MNHEY and CDR2 SVGEGT. CDR3 length: 13 amino acids. The V and J ends lost 6 bases and 2 bases respectively, with 10 bases between them. These data originate in a study of control samples from healthy donors and cancer patients. Generated by immunoSEQ multiplex PCR, the TCRdb table keeps only in-frame clones and is missing some. The sample comprises about 140,000 clones, 85% to 95% of which are singletons, and about an eighth rests with the top ten. Sequenced input: blood. The clonotype was recovered from a man aged 40-49 years in good health. This chain links TRBV6-2 or TRBV6-3 with TRBJ1-2; D perhaps matches TRBD1 (6 bases). The CDR3, as DNA: TGTGCCAGCAGCCTCACAGGGAACTATGGCTACACCTTC. It encodes CASSLTGNYGYTF.